The 28 T cell receptor beta chains in this list originate from one sample, sequenced in a study of blood T cell repertoires in COVID-19. The assay was immunoSEQ multiplex PCR, and TCRdb's table has in-frame clones only and misses some. The sample records 350,000 to 550,000 clones, more than 85% being singletons. Sequences were obtained from peripheral blood. The receptors shown here come from a woman in her twenties or thirties with acute or convalescent COVID-19.

The chain recombines TRBV28 with TRBJ1-2; no clear D. The germline gives CDR1 MDHEN, CDR2 SYDVKM. The CDR3 consists of 14 residues. V was clipped by 3 bases and J by 3 bases, with 11 bases between them. DNA for the CDR3: TGTGCCAGCAGTTTGTGGCAGGCCCACTATGGCTACACCTTC. It codes for CASSLWQAHYGYTF.

This clone was found a few times. The rearrangement links TRBV5-5 to TRBJ1-4; D gene unclear. There are 14 residues in the CDR3. From germline, CDR1 is SGHKS and CDR2 YYEKEE (reference sequence). The ends were cut back, 0 bases at V and 6 bases at J, with 9 bases in the middle. The CDR3 sequence: CASSLGRRDEKLFF. Here the CDR3 DNA reads TGTGCCAGCAGCTTGGGGCGCCGGGATGAAAAACTGTTTTTT.

This clone came up once. The CDR3 DNA follows: TGTGCCAGCTCACCTGATCAACTTCCTGCAGGAAACACCATATATTTT. Translation gives CASSPDQLPAGNTIYF. This chain connects TRBV18 to TRBJ1-3; D is unresolved. The germline CDR1 and CDR2 sequences are KGHSH and LQKENI. The CDR3 totals 16 residues. Trimming took off 3 bases at V and 4 bases at J, with 16 bases between the two ends.

The chain employs TRBV5-6 and TRBJ1-1, with 9 bases lining up with TRBD1. Per the germline V gene, CDR1 is SGHDT and CDR2 is YYEEEE. With 5 bases clipped from V and 6 bases from J, the junction kept 8 bases outside the gene matches. The CDR3 is made up of 14 amino acids. Here the CDR3 DNA reads TGTGCCAGCAGTCCCGGGACAGGGCTCGCTGAAGCTTTCTTT. It is translated as CASSPGTGLAEAFF.

The V and J genes are TRBV9 and TRBJ2-5, with TRBD1 matching over 8 bases. V trimming: 1 base; J trimming: 3 bases; junction bases outside the gene matches: 2. Germline assignment: CDR1 SGDLS and CDR2 YYNGEE. This CDR3 comprises 14 residues. In nucleotides, the CDR3 is TGTGCCAGCAGCGTAACGGACAGGGAAGAGACCCAGTACTTC. Protein: CASSVTDREETQYF.

This clone was found once. This rearrangement joins TRBV5-1 to TRBJ1-4; D is possibly TRBD1 (5 bases). The CDR3 extends over 15 amino acids. V gave up 4 bases and J gave up 8 bases, with 18 bases separating them. The V gene's germline CDR1 is SGHRS and CDR2 YFSETQ. CDR3 region: CASSPAGERGEKLFF. For the CDR3, the DNA is TGCGCCAGCAGCCCCGCGGGGGAACGAGGGGAAAAACTGTTTTTT.

J is TRBJ2-7 and V is TRBV20-1; a weak D match, TRBD2 (5 bases). Trimming removed 6 bases at V and 7 bases at J, with 10 bases between. Germline V gene lookup returns CDR1 DFQATT and CDR2 SNEGSKA (reference sequence). The CDR3 runs 10 residues. CDR3 sequence (DNA): TGCAGTGCGGGGTCGGGGGAGCAGTACTTC. This sequence encodes CSAGSGEQYF.

V usage is TRBV5-1 and J usage is TRBJ1-3; D perhaps matches TRBD1 (6 bases). The CDR3 runs 15 residues. V was trimmed by 0 bases and J by 2 bases, leaving 9 bases between them. Germline V CDR1 and CDR2: SGHRS, YFSETQ. The CDR3 protein is CASSLEGVAGNTIYF. DNA for the CDR3: TGCGCCAGCAGCTTGGAGGGGGTGGCTGGAAACACCATATATTTT.

CDR3 nucleotides: TGTGCCAGTAGATCGGGGGAACTCCTCTACAATGAGCAGTTCTTC. Amino acids: CASRSGELLYNEQFF. The chain is built from TRBV19 and TRBJ2-1, with D possibly matching TRBD2 (6 bases). V lost 6 bases, J lost 3 bases, and 15 bases lay in between. The CDR3 contains 15 residues. CDR1 LNHDA and CDR2 SQIVND come from the germline V gene (reference sequence).

The chain carries TRBV4-2 and TRBJ2-7, with 12 positions matching TRBD2. Germline trimming cut 4 bases from V and 5 bases from J; bases unmatched to any gene: 3. Germline CDR1 LGHNA, CDR2 YNFKEQ. The CDR3 is 14 residues long. The CDR3, as DNA: TGTGCCAGCAGCCCTCGACTAGCGGGGGACGAGCAGTACTTC. It is translated as CASSPRLAGDEQYF.

The J gene is TRBJ2-1, the V gene TRBV24-1, with D tentatively TRBD2 (5 bases). Germline lookup yields CDR1 KGHDR and CDR2 SFDVKD. The V end was cut by 0 bases, the J end by 5 bases, with 7 bases between. This CDR3 spans 14 amino acids. CDR3 nucleotide sequence: TGTGCCACCAGTGATTTGTGGCGGGACAATGAGCAGTTCTTC. It yields the protein CATSDLWRDNEQFF.

This sequence joins TRBV19 and TRBJ2-1; D possibly corresponds to TRBD2 (5 bases). This CDR3 spans 13 amino acids. Germline loops: CDR1 LNHDA, CDR2 SQIVND (reference sequence). V was trimmed by 8 bases and J by 10 bases, leaving 18 bases between them. The CDR3 DNA reads as TGTGCCAGTCAGGCGGACTCCATGAACGAGCAGTTCTTC. Its translation: CASQADSMNEQFF. The variable domain in full, completed from reference TRBV19 and TRBJ2-1, reads DGGITQSPKYLFRKEGQNVTLSCEQNLNHDAMYWYRQDPGQGLRLIYYSQIVNDFQKGDIAEGYSVSREKKESFPLTVTSAQKNPTAFYLCASQADSMNEQFFGPGTRLTVL.

This chain joins TRBV30 and TRBJ1-2; D is possibly TRBD1 (6 bases). CDR3 length: 12 amino acids. Trimming pared 8 bases from V and 0 bases from J, leaving 10 bases between. Germline V CDR1 and CDR2: GTSNPN, SVGIG (reference sequence). The CDR3 sequence is CAQRTANYGYTF. The CDR3 region has the DNA TGTGCCCAAAGGACAGCTAACTATGGCTACACCTTC.

This chain joins TRBV2 and TRBJ2-2; D might be TRBD1 (6 bases). Germline V gene lookup returns CDR1 SNHLY and CDR2 FYNNEI. Trimming removed 6 bases at V and 4 bases at J, with 12 bases between. The CDR3 length is 14 residues. CDR3 in amino acids: CASRAGVVTGELFF. CDR3 DNA: TGTGCCAGCAGGGCAGGGGTTGTCACCGGGGAGCTGTTTTTT.

V usage is TRBV2 and J usage is TRBJ2-2, with 10 nucleotides matching TRBD1. This CDR3 spans 15 amino acids. Germline V gives CDR1 SNHLY, CDR2 FYNNEI. V gave up 5 bases and J gave up 6 bases; unmatched junction bases: 6. The CDR3 DNA follows: TGTGCCAGCAGTCGGGACAGGGGTTTCTCCGGGGAGCTGTTTTTT. Translating it yields CASSRDRGFSGELFF.

The chain joins TRBV4-1 to TRBJ1-2; tentative D call: TRBD1 (6 bases). This CDR3 contains 16 residues. The germline gives CDR1 MGHRA, CDR2 YSYEKL. The V end lost 3 bases, the J end lost 1 base, and 15 bases lay between the germline ends. The CDR3 spells CASSQTPDSINYGYTF. In DNA, the CDR3 is TGCGCCAGCAGCCAGACCCCGGACAGTATTAACTATGGCTACACCTTC.

This rearrangement joins TRBV19 to TRBJ1-1; D is perhaps TRBD1 (5 bases). This CDR3 contains 14 residues. The germline CDR1 and CDR2 sequences are LNHDA and SQIVND (reference sequence). The V gene lost 6 bases and the J gene lost 6 bases, with 17 bases spanning the gap. CDR3 sequence reads: CASRPRWGVAEAFF. The CDR3 region has the DNA TGTGCCAGTAGGCCACGGTGGGGGGTCGCTGAAGCTTTCTTT.

The chain couples TRBV10-1 to TRBJ2-7; 9 bases fit TRBD1. The CDR3 length is 16 residues. CDR1 is WNHNN and CDR2 is SYGVQD in the germline V gene (reference sequence). Trimming cost V 3 bases and J 7 bases; bases outside gene matches: 13. The CDR3 nucleotides are TGCGCCAGCAGTGATTCTAGAACCGGGACAGGGCGAGAGCAGTACTTC. Translating gives CASSDSRTGTGREQYF.

The chain is built from TRBV19 and TRBJ1-2, with 10 bases fitting TRBD1. The CDR3 is 15 amino acids. The J segment lost 3 bases and the V segment lost 6 bases, leaving 7 bases of the junction unmatched. In germline, CDR1 is LNHDA, CDR2 SQIVND (reference sequence). The CDR3 region has the DNA TGTGCCAGTAGGGGAACCGGGACAGGGGACTATGGCTACACCTTC. It is translated as CASRGTGTGDYGYTF.

V and J are TRBV6-5 and TRBJ2-7; D uncertain. Germline CDR1 and CDR2: MNHEY and SVGAGI. V lost 7 bases, J lost 5 bases, and 15 bases lay in between. CDR3 size: 13 residues. CDR3 protein: CASTINPPDEQYF. Here the CDR3 DNA reads TGTGCCAGCACCATCAACCCCCCGGACGAGCAGTACTTC.

V is TRBV7-9 and J is TRBJ1-1; weak D call: TRBD1 (6 bases). CDR3 length: 15 residues. Germline V CDR1 and CDR2: SEHNR, FQNEAQ (reference sequence). V was pared by 0 bases and J by 1 base, with 9 bases between. CDR3 amino acids: CASSLAGAPNTEAFF. The CDR3 DNA reads TGTGCCAGCAGCTTAGCGGGGGCTCCGAACACTGAAGCTTTCTTT.

J is TRBJ2-2 and V is TRBV11-3; 8 bases align to TRBD2. The germline V gene encodes CDR1 SGHNT and CDR2 YENEEA. Trimming took 1 base from V and 5 from J; bases not matched to a gene: 3. The CDR3 spans 15 residues. The CDR3, as DNA: TGTGCCAGCAGCTTAGGGACTAGCACGACCGGGGAGCTGTTTTTT. Translating it yields CASSLGTSTTGELFF.

This clone was seen only once. Other nucleotide sequences from this sample produce the same CDR3. The chain links TRBV18 to TRBJ2-1; a possible D gene is TRBD1 (5 bases). There are 13 residues in the CDR3. V dropped 0 bases and J dropped 5 bases, with 5 bases sitting between them. Per the germline V gene, CDR1 is KGHSH and CDR2 is LQKENI. The CDR3 nucleotides are TGTGCCAGCTCACCACCAGGGGACAATGAGCAGTTCTTC. Encoded protein: CASSPPGDNEQFF. Looking up the rest from reference TRBV18 and TRBJ2-1 gives the full variable domain: NAGVMQNPRHLVRRRGQEARLRCSPMKGHSHVYWYRQLPEEGLKFMVYLQKENIIDESGMPKERFSAEFPKEGPSILRIQQVVRGDSAAYFCASSPPGDNEQFFGPGTRLTVL.

The rearrangement joins TRBV27 to TRBJ1-2; D possibly corresponds to TRBD1 (6 bases). Germline V gives CDR1 MNHEY, CDR2 SMNVEV (reference sequence). The CDR3 contains 16 residues. Deletions cut 4 bases from V and 6 bases from J, with 21 bases between. The CDR3: CASSSPGAGVFDGYTF. The DNA for the CDR3 is TGTGCCAGCAGTTCCCCTGGGGCAGGGGTTTTCGATGGCTACACCTTC.

This clone was picked up many times. The chain recombines TRBV2 with TRBJ1-4, with D possibly matching TRBD1 (5 bases). CDR1 and CDR2 (germline): SNHLY, FYNNEI. V was clipped by 6 bases and J by 1 base, with 21 bases between them. CDR3 size: 18 residues. CDR3: CASRGDRIDPGTNEKLFF. CDR3 coding DNA: TGTGCCAGCAGGGGCGACAGAATAGATCCGGGAACTAATGAAAAACTGTTTTTT.

The chain is built from TRBV27 and TRBJ2-4; D gene unclear. The germline V gene encodes CDR1 MNHEY and CDR2 SMNVEV (reference sequence). This CDR3 contains 15 residues. V lost 6 bases and J lost 9, with 21 bases in between. CDR3 residues: CASRPYDSRGVIQYF. For the CDR3, the DNA is TGTGCCAGCAGACCCTATGACTCCCGCGGCGTCATTCAGTACTTC.

This clone was picked up one time. This chain links TRBV19 with TRBJ1-2; 7 nucleotides agree with TRBD1. Trimming removed 7 bases from V and 2 bases from J; junction bases left unmatched: 1. The length of the CDR3 is 12 residues. Germline lookup yields CDR1 LNHDA and CDR2 SQIVND (reference sequence). In nucleotides, the CDR3 is TGTGCCAGTACGGGACAGAACTATGGCTACACCTTC. Translation: CASTGQNYGYTF.

The V gene is TRBV6-4, the J gene TRBJ1-6, with unresolved D. Between the trimmed V and J ends, which lost 2 bases and 10 bases, there was a span of 6 bases. The CDR3 extends over 12 amino acids. CDR1 is MRHNA and CDR2 is SNTAGT in the germline V gene. CDR3 nucleotide sequence: TGTGCCAGCAGTGACGGTGGCTCACCCCTCCACTTT. This gives the protein CASSDGGSPLHF.